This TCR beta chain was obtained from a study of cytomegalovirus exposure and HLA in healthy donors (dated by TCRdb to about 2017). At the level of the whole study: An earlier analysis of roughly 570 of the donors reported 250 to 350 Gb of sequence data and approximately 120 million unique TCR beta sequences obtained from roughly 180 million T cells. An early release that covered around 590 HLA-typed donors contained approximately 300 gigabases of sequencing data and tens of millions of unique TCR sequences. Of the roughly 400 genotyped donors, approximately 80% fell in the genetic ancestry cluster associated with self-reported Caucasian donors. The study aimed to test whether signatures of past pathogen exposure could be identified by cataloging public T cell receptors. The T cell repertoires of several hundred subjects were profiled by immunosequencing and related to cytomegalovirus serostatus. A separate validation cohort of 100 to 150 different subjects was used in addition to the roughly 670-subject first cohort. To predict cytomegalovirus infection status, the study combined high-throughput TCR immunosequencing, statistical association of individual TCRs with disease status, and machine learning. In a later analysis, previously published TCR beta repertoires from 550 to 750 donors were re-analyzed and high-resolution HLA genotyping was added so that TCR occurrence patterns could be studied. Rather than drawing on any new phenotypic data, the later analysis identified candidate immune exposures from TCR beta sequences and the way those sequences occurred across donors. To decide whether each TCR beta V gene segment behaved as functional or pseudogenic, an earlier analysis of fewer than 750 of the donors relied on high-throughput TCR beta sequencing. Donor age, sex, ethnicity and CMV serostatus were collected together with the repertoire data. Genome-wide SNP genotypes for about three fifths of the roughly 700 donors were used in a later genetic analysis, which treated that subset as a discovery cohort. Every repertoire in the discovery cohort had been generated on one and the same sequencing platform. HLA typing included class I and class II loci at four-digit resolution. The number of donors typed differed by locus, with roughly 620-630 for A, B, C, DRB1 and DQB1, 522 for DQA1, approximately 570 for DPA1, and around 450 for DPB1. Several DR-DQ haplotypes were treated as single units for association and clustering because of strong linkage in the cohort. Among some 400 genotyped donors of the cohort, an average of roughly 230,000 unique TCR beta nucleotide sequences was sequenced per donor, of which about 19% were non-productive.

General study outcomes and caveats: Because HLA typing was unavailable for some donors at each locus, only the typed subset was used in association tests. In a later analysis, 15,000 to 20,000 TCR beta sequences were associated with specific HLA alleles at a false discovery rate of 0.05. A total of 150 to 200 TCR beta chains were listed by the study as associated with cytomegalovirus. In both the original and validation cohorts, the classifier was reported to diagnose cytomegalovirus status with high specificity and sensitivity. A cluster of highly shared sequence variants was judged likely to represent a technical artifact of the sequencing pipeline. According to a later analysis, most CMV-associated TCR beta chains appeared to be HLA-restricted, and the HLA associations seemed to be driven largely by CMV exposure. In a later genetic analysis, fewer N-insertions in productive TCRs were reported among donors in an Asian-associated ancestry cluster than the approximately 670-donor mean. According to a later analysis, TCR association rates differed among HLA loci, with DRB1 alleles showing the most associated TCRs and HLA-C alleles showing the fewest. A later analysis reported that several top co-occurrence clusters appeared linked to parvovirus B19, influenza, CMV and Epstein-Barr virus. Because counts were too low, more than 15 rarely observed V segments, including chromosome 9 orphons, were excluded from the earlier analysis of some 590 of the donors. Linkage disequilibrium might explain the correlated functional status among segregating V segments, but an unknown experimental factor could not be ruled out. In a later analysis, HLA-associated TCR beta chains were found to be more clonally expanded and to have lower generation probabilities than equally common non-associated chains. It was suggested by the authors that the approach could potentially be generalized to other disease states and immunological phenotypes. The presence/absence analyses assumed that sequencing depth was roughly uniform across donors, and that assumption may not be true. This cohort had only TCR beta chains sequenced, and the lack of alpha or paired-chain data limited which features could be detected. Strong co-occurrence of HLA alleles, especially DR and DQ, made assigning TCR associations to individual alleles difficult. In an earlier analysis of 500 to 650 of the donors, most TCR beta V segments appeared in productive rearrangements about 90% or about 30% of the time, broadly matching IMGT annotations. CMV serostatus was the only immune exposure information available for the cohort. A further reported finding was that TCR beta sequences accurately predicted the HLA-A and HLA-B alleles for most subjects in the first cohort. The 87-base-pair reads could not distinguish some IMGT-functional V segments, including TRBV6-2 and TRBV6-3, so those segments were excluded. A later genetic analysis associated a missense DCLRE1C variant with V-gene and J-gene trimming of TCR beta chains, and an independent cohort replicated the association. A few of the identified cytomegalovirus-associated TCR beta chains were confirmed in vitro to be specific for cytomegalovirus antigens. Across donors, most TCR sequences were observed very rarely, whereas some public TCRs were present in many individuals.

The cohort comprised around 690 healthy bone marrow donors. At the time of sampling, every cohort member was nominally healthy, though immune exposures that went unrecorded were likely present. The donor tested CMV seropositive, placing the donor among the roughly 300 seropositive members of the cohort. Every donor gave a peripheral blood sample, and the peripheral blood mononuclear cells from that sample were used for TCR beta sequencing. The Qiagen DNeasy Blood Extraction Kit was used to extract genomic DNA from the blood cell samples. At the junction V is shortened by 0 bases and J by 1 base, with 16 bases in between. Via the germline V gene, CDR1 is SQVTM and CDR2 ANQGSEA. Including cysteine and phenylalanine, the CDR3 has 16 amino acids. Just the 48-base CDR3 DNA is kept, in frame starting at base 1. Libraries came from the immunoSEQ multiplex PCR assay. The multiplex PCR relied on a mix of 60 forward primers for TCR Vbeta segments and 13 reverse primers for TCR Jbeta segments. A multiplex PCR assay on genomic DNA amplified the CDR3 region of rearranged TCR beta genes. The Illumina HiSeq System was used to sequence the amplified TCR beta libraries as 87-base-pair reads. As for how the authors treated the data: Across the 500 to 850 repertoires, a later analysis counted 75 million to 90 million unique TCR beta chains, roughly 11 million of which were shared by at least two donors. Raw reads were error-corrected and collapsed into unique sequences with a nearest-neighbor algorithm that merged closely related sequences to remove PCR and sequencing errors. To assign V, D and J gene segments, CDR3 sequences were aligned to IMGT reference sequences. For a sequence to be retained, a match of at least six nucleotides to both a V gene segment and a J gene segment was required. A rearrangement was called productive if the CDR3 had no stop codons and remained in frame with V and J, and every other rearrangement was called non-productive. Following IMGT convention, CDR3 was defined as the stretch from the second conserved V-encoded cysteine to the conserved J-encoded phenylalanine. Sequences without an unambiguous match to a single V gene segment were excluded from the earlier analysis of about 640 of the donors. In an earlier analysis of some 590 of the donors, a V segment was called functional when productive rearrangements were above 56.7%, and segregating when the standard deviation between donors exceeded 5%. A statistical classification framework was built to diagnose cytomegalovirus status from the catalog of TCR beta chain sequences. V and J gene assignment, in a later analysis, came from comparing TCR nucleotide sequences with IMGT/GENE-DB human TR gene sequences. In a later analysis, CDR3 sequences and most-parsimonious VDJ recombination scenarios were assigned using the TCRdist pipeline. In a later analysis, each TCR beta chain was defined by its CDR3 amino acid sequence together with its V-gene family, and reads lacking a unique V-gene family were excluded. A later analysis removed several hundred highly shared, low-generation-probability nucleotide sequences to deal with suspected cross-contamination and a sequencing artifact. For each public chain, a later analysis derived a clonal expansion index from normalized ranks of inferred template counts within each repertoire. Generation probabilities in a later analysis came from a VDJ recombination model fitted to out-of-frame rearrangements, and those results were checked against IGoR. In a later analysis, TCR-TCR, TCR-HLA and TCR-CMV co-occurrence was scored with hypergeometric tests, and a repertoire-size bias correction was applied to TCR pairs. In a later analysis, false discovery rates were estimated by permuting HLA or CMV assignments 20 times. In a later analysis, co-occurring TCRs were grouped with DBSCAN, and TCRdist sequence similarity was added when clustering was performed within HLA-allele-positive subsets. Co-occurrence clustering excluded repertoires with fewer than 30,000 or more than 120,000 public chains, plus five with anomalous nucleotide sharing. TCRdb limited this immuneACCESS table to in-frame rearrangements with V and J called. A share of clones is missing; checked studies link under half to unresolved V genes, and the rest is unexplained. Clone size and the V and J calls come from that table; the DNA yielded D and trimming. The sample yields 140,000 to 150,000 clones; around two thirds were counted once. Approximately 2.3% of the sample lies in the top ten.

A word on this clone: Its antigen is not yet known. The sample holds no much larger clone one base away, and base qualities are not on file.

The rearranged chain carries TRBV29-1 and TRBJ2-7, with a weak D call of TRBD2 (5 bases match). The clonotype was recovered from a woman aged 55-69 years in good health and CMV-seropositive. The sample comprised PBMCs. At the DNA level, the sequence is TGCAGCGTTGAAGAAGGAGGACCGGGAACGTCCTACGAGCAGTACTTC. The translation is CSVEEGGPGTSYEQYF.